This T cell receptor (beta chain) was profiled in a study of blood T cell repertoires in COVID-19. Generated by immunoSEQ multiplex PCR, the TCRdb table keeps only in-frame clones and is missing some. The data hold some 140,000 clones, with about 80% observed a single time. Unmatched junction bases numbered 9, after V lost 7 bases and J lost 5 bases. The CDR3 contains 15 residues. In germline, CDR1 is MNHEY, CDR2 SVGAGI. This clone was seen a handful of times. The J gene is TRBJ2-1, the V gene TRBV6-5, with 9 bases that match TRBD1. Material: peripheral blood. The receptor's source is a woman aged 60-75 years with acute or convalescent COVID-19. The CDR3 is CASIDRGTGHNEQFF. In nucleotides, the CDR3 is TGTGCCAGCATCGACAGGGGGACAGGGCACAATGAGCAGTTCTTC.